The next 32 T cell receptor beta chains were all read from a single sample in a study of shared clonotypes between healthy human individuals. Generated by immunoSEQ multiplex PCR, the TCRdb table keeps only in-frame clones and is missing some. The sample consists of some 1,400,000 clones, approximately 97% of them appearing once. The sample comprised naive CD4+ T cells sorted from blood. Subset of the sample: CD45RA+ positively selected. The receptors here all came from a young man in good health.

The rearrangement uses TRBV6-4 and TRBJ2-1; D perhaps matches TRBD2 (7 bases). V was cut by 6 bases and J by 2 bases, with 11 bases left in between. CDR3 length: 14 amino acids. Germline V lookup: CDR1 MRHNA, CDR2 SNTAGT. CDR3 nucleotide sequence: TGTGCCAGCAGGGGGGGGCCGGCCTACAATGAGCAGTTCTTC. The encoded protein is CASRGGPAYNEQFF.

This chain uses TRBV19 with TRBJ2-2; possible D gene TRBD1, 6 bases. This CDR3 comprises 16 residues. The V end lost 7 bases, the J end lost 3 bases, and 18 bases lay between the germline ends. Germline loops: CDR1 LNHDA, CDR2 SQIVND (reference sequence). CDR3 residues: CASTRTVLRDTGELFF. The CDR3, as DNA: TGTGCCAGTACCCGGACAGTATTGCGAGACACCGGGGAGCTGTTTTTT.

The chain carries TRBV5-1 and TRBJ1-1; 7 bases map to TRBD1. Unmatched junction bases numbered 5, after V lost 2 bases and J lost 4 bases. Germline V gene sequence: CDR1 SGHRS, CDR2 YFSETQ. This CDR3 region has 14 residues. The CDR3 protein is CASSLAQGTTEAFF. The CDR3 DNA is TGCGCCAGCAGCTTAGCACAGGGGACCACTGAAGCTTTCTTT.

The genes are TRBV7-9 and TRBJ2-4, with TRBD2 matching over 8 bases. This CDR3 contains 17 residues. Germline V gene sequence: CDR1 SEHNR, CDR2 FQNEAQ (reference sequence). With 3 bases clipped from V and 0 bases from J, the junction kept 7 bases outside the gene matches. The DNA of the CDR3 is TGTGCCAGCAGCTTCCTCACTAGCGGTGTAGCCAAAAACATTCAGTACTTC. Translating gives CASSFLTSGVAKNIQYF.

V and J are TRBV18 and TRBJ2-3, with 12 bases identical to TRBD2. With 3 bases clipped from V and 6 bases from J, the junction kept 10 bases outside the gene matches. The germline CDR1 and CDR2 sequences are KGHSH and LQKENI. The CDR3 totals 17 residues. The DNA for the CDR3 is TGTGCCAGCTCACCCACCGGTACTAGCGGGAGGTTGGATACGCAGTATTTT. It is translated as CASSPTGTSGRLDTQYF.

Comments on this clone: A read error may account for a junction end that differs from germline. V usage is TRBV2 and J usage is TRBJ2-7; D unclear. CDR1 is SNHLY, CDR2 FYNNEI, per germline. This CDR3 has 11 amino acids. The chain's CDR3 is CASTPSHEQYF. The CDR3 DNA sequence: TGTGCCAGCACTCCCTCCCACGAGCAGTACTTC.

The CDR3 spells CASSLPRGNTEAFF. In DNA, the CDR3 is TGTGCCAGCAGCTTACCTAGGGGGAACACTGAAGCTTTCTTT. This chain connects TRBV5-5 to TRBJ1-1, with a weak D call TRBD1 (5 bases). V was cut by 2 bases and J by 1 base, with 9 bases left in between. Germline CDR1 and CDR2: SGHKS and YYEKEE (reference sequence). There are 14 residues in the CDR3.

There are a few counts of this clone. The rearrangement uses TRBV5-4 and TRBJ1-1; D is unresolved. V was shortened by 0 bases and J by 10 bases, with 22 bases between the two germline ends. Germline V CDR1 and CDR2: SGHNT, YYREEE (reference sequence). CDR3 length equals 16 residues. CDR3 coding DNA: TGTGCCAGCAGCTTGGAGCCCTTCGGGTTGATCCAAGGAGCTTTCTTT. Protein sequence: CASSLEPFGLIQGAFF.

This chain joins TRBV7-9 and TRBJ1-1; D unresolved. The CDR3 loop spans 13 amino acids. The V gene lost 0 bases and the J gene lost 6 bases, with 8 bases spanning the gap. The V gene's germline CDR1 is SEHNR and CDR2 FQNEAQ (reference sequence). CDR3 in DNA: TGTGCCAGCAGCTTAGCTTCATGGTCTGAAGCTTTCTTT. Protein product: CASSLASWSEAFF.

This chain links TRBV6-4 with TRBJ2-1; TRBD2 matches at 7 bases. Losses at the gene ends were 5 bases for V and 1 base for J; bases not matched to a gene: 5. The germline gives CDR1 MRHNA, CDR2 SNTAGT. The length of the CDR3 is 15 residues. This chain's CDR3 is CASSTGLLSYNEQFF. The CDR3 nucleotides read TGTGCCAGCAGTACGGGACTATTGTCCTACAATGAGCAGTTCTTC.

CDR3 nucleotides: TGTGCCACGAGCAGACAGGGGGAAAACACTGAAGCTTTCTTT. Its translation is CATSRQGENTEAFF. V gene TRBV27 combines with J gene TRBJ1-1; TRBD1 matches 9 bases. V gave up 10 bases and J gave up 2 bases; unmatched junction bases: 8. Germline V CDR1 and CDR2: MNHEY, SMNVEV (reference sequence). This CDR3 has 14 residues.

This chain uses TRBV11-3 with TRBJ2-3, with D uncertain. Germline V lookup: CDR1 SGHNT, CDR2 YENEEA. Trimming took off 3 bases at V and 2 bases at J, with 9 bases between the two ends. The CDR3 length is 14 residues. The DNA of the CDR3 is TGTGCCAGCAGCTTTAGGGCCAACACAGATACGCAGTATTTT. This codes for CASSFRANTDTQYF.

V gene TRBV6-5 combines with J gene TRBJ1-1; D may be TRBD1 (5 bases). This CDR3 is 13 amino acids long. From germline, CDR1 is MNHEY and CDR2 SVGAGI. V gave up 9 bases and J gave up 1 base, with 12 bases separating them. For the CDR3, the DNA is TGTGCCAGTTTGGGGGGAGGGAACACTGAAGCTTTCTTT. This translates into CASLGGGNTEAFF.

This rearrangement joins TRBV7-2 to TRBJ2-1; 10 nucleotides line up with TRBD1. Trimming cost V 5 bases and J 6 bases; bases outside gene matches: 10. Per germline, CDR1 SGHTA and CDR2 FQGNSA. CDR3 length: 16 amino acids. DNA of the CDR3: TGTGCCAGCAGCGTAAGACAGGGGGCAATAAGCAATGAGCAGTTCTTC. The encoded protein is CASSVRQGAISNEQFF.

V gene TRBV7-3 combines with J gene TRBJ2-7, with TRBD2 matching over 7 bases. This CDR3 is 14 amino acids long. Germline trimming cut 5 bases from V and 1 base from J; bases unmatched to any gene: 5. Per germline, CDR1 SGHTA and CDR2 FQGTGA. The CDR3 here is CASSQGSGSYEQYF. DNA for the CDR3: TGTGCCAGCAGCCAGGGTAGCGGGTCCTACGAGCAGTACTTC. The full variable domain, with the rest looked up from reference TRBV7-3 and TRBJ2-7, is GAGVSQTPSNKVTEKGKYVELRCDPISGHTALYWYRQSLGQGPEFLIYFQGTGAADDSGLPNDRFFAVRPEGSVSTLKIQRTERGDSAVYLCASSQGSGSYEQYFGPGTRLTVT.

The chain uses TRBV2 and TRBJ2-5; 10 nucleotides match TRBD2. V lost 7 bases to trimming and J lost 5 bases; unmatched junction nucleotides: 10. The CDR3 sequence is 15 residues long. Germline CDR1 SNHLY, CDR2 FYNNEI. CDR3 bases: TGTGCCAGCACTATTTCGGGACTAGCGATGGAGACCCAGTACTTC. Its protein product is CASTISGLAMETQYF.

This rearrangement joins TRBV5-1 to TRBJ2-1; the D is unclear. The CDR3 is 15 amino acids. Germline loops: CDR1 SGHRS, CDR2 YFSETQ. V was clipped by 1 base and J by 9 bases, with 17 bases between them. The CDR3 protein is CASSLTSAQRSEQFF. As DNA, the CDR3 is TGCGCCAGCAGCTTGACCAGCGCTCAGAGGTCTGAGCAGTTCTTC.

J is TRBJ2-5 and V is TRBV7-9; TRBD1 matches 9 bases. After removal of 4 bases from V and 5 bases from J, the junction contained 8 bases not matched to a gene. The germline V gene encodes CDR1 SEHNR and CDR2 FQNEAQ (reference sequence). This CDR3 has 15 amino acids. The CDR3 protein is CASSYAGTGPETQYF. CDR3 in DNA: TGTGCCAGCAGCTACGCCGGGACAGGGCCTGAGACCCAGTACTTC.

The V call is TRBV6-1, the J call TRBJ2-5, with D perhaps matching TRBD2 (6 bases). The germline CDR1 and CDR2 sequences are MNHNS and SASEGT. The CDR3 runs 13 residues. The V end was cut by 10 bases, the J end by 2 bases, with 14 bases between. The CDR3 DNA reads TGTGCCACGGAGGGTATTGGGCAAGAGACCCAGTACTTC. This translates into CATEGIGQETQYF.

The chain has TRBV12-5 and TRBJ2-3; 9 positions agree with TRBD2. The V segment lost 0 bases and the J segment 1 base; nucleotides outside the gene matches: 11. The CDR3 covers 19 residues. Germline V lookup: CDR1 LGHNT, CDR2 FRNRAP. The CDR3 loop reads CASGLVRGTSTLGTDTQYF. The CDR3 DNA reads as TGTGCTAGTGGTTTGGTACGGGGGACTAGCACCCTCGGCACAGATACGCAGTATTTT.

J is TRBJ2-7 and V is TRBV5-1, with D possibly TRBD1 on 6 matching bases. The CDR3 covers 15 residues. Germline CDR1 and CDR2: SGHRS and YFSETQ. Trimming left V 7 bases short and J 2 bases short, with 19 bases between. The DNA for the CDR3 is TGCGCCAGCCTAGCCTCCCCAGGGGCCCCCTACGAGCAGTACTTC. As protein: CASLASPGAPYEQYF.

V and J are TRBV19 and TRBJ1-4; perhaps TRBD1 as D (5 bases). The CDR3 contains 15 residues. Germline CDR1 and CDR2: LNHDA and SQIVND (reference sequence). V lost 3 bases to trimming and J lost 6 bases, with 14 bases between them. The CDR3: CASSISGRADEKLFF. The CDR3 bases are TGTGCCAGTAGTATCTCGGGCAGGGCGGATGAAAAACTGTTTTTT.

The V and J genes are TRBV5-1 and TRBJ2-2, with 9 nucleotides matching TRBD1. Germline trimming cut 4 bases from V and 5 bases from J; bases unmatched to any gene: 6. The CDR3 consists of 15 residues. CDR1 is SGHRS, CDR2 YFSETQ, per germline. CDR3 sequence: CASSPSGTGTGELFF. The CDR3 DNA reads TGCGCCAGCAGCCCGTCCGGGACAGGGACCGGGGAGCTGTTTTTT.

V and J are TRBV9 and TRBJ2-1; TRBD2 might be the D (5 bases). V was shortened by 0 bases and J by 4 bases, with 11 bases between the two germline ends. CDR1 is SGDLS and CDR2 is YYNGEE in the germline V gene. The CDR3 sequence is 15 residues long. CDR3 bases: TGTGCCAGCAGCGTAGGAACGGACTGGTACAATGAGCAGTTCTTC. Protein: CASSVGTDWYNEQFF.

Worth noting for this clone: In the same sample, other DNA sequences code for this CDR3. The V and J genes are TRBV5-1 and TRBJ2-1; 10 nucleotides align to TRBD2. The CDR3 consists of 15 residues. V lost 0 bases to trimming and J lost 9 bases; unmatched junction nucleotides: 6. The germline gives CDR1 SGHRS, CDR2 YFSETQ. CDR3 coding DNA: TGCGCCAGCAGCTTGGGTCTAGCGGGAGTAGGTGAGCAGTTCTTC. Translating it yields CASSLGLAGVGEQFF. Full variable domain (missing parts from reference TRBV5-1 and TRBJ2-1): KAGVTQTPRYLIKTRGQQVTLSCSPISGHRSVSWYQQTPGQGLQFLFEYFSETQRNKGNFPGRFSGRQFSNSRSEMNVSTLELGDSALYLCASSLGLAGVGEQFFGPGTRLTVL.

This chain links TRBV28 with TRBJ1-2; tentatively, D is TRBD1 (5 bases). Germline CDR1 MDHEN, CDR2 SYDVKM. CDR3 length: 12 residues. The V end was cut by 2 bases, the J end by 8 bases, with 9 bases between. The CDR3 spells CASSLKGSGYTF. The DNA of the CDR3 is TGTGCCAGCAGTTTAAAGGGGAGCGGCTACACCTTC.

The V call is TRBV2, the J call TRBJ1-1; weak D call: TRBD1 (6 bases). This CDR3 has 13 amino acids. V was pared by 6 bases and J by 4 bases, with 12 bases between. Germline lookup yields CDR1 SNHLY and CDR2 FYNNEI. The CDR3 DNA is TGTGCCAGCAGAACAACAGGGATCACTGAAGCTTTCTTT. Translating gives CASRTTGITEAFF.

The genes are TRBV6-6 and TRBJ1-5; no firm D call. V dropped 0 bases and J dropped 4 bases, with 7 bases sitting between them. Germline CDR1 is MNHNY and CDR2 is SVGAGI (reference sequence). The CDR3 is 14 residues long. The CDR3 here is CASSYSRVNQPQHF. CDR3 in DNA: TGTGCCAGCAGTTACTCGAGGGTAAATCAGCCCCAGCATTTT.

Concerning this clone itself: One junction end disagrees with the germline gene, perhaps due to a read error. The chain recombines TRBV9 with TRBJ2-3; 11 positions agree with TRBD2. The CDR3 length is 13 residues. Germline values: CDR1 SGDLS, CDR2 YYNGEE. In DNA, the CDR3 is TGTGCCAGTAGCGGGAGGGGTATAGGTACGCAGTATTTT. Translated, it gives CASSGRGIGTQYF.

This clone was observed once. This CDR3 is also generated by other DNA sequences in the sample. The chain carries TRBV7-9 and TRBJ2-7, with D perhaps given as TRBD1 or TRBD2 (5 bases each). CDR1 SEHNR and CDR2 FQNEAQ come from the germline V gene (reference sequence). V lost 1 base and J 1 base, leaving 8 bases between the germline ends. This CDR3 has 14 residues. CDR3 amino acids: CASSLEGPSYEQYF. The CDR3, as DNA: TGTGCCAGCAGCTTAGAGGGACCTTCCTACGAGCAGTACTTC. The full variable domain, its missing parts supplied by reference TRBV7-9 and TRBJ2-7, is DTGVSQNPRHKITKRGQNVTFRCDPISEHNRLYWYRQTLGQGPEFLTYFQNEAQLEKSRLLSDRFSAERPKGSFSTLEIQRTEQGDSAMYLCASSLEGPSYEQYFGPGTRLTVT.

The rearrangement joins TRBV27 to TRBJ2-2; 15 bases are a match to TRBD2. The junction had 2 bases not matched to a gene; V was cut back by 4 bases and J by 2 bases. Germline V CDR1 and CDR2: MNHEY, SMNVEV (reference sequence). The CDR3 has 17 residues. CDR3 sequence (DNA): TGTGCCAGCAGTTGGACTAGCGGGAGGGAAAACACCGGGGAGCTGTTTTTT. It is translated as CASSWTSGRENTGELFF.

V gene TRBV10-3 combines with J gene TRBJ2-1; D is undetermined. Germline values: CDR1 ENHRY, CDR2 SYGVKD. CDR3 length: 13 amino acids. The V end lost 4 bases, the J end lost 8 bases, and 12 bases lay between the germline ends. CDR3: CAISGIPQYEQFF. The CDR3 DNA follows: TGTGCCATCAGTGGAATCCCCCAGTATGAGCAGTTCTTC.